This T cell receptor (beta chain) was captured by sequencing in a study of cytomegalovirus exposure and HLA in healthy donors. Study observations and caveats: TCR beta sequences numbering 15,000 to 20,000 were associated with HLA alleles at 0.05 false discovery rate in a later analysis. Earlier analysis found most TCR beta V segments productive about 87% or about 30% of the time.

PCR used 60 Vbeta primers and 13 Jbeta primers. Clones were sequenced by immunoSEQ multiplex PCR, and TCRdb holds only the in-frame ones, with some missing. This sample has 130,000 to 150,000 clones, with under 85% found just once. The CDR3 runs 13 residues. Between the trimmed V and J ends, which lost 4 bases and 0 bases, there was a span of 6 bases. The germline CDR1 and CDR2 sequences are KGHSH and LQKENI. Healthy donors of bone marrow made up the group. Donors sampled were nominally healthy, though unrecorded immune exposures were likely. This clone was observed once. The antigen remains unidentified.

What was sequenced was PBMCs. V gene TRBV18 combines with J gene TRBJ1-1; no reliable D call. The receptor comes from a woman between 35 and 50 years old in good health and CMV-seropositive. In DNA, the CDR3 is TGTGCCAGCTCACTGACTGTGAACACTGAAGCTTTCTTT. This sequence encodes CASSLTVNTEAFF.